This entry lists 26 T cell receptor beta chains sequenced from one sample in a study of PD-1 blockade in classical Hodgkin lymphoma. Time point noted: cycle 4 day 1 (C4D1), after more than 5 weeks of nivolumab. Relapse after autologous stem cell transplantation occurred in every patient, and brentuximab vedotin exposure varied. Assay used: immunoSEQ multiplex PCR; TCRdb lists only in-frame clones, some missing. This table holds about 93,000 clones, roughly 78% found once. Sequenced material: peripheral blood mononuclear cells (PBMCs), taken before the fourth cycle of nivolumab. Source of these receptors: a human donor with classical Hodgkin lymphoma.

The V call is TRBV19, the J call TRBJ1-5; D is ambiguous. The CDR3 is 15 residues long. Per germline, CDR1 LNHDA and CDR2 SQIVND (reference sequence). V lost 6 bases and J lost 6, with 18 bases in between. The DNA for the CDR3 is TGTGCCAGTAGGAGTACGGGCTCAGGAGGTCAGCCCCAGCATTTT. This encodes CASRSTGSGGQPQHF.

V usage is TRBV2 and J usage is TRBJ2-7; D ambiguous. Germline assignment: CDR1 SNHLY and CDR2 FYNNEI. Trimming pared 6 bases from V and 3 bases from J, leaving 15 bases between. This CDR3 is built from 14 residues. Here the CDR3 reads CASSPRTTVYEQYF. CDR3 DNA sequence: TGTGCCAGCAGCCCCAGGACGACGGTCTACGAGCAGTACTTC.

The chain carries TRBV18 and TRBJ1-2; D is perhaps TRBD1 (5 bases). V gave up 2 bases and J gave up 4 bases, with 14 bases separating them. Germline-derived CDR1 and CDR2 are KGHSH and LQKENI. This CDR3 is built from 15 residues. The CDR3 reads CASSPEGTASYGYTF. The CDR3 DNA reads TGTGCCAGCTCACCAGAAGGGACCGCCTCCTATGGCTACACCTTC. The complete variable domain, with remaining parts taken from reference TRBV18 and TRBJ1-2, reads NAGVMQNPRHLVRRRGQEARLRCSPMKGHSHVYWYRQLPEEGLKFMVYLQKENIIDESGMPKERFSAEFPKEGPSILRIQQVVRGDSAAYFCASSPEGTASYGYTFGSGTRLTVV.

V is TRBV19 and J is TRBJ1-5, with D unclear. V gave up 7 bases and J gave up 0 bases, with 19 bases separating them. The germline V gene has CDR1 LNHDA and CDR2 SQIVND (reference sequence). There are 17 residues in the CDR3. The CDR3 region has the DNA TGTGCCAGTATGAAGAGAGACCCGTTTTATAGCAATCAGCCCCAGCATTTT. It codes for CASMKRDPFYSNQPQHF.

J is TRBJ1-4 and V is TRBV2, with 9 bases that match TRBD1. The CDR3 has 13 residues. The V gene's germline CDR1 is SNHLY and CDR2 FYNNEI. With V trimmed by 6 bases and J by 6 bases, 2 bases remained unmatched. CDR3 sequence reads: CASRRDRDEKLFF. In DNA, the CDR3 is TGTGCCAGCAGACGGGACAGGGATGAAAAACTGTTTTTT.

This chain uses TRBV10-3 with TRBJ1-1; the match to TRBD1 covers 8 bases. This CDR3 region has 17 residues. The V and J ends lost 6 bases and 2 bases, in that order; junction bases with no gene match: 14. Germline-derived CDR1 and CDR2 are ENHRY and SYGVKD. CDR3 protein: CAIRTVAGGAGNTEAFF. The CDR3 DNA follows: TGTGCCATCAGAACCGTGGCAGGGGGCGCGGGAAACACTGAAGCTTTCTTT.

V usage is TRBV7-9 and J usage is TRBJ2-5; the D call may be TRBD1 or TRBD2 (5 bases each). In germline, CDR1 is SEHNR, CDR2 FQNEAQ (reference sequence). The CDR3 loop spans 15 amino acids. The V gene lost 6 bases and the J gene lost 5 bases, with 19 bases spanning the gap. The CDR3, as DNA: TGTGCCAGCAGGCCCAGGGACGCGGATCGTGAGACCCAGTACTTC. It specifies CASRPRDADRETQYF.

V is TRBV4-1 and J is TRBJ2-3, with 8 bases aligning to TRBD2. The V gene's germline CDR1 is MGHRA and CDR2 YSYEKL. Trimming removed 0 bases from V and 4 bases from J; junction bases left unmatched: 12. CDR3 length: 18 amino acids. The CDR3: CASSQDGRGVSRADTQYF. CDR3 DNA sequence: TGCGCCAGCAGCCAAGATGGGCGGGGGGTGAGTCGGGCAGATACGCAGTATTTT.

V and J are TRBV7-2 and TRBJ2-2, with D uncertain. CDR3 length: 12 amino acids. CDR1 is SGHTA and CDR2 is FQGNSA in the germline V gene. V lost 3 bases, J lost 8 bases, and 7 bases lay in between. The CDR3 nucleotides read TGTGCCAGCAGCTTTGGGTTAGGGGAGCTGTTTTTT. Protein: CASSFGLGELFF.

This clone was observed a single time. The V and J genes are TRBV5-5 and TRBJ1-2; D gene unclear. This CDR3 is 13 amino acids long. Germline CDR1 reads SGHKS; CDR2 reads YYEKEE (reference sequence). Trimming left V 5 bases short and J 3 bases short, with 11 bases between. The CDR3 here is CASSLTPDYGYTF. DNA of the CDR3: TGTGCCAGCAGTTTGACCCCCGACTATGGCTACACCTTC.

J is TRBJ1-1 and V is TRBV5-6; the D is unclear. Germline lookup yields CDR1 SGHDT and CDR2 YYEEEE. The CDR3 covers 13 residues. V dropped 3 bases and J dropped 7 bases, with 13 bases sitting between them. The CDR3 here is CASSSFGLYEAFF. Written as DNA, the CDR3 is TGTGCCAGCAGCTCCTTCGGACTATATGAAGCTTTCTTT.

This chain joins TRBV27 and TRBJ2-2, with D uncertain. This CDR3 contains 14 residues. Germline-derived CDR1 and CDR2 are MNHEY and SMNVEV (reference sequence). Trimming left V 5 bases short and J 8 bases short, with 15 bases between. The CDR3 protein is CASSLPPDLGELFF. CDR3 coding DNA: TGTGCCAGCAGTCTTCCTCCAGACTTGGGGGAGCTGTTTTTT.

The chain is built from TRBV7-3 and TRBJ2-3; 9 nucleotides align to TRBD2. Trimming cost V 0 bases and J 4 bases; bases outside gene matches: 5. CDR1 SGHTA and CDR2 FQGTGA come from the germline V gene. The CDR3 consists of 16 residues. DNA for the CDR3: TGTGCCAGCAGCTTAACTCGCGGGGGGGCCCCAGATACGCAGTATTTT. It translates to CASSLTRGGAPDTQYF.

The chain joins TRBV6-6 to TRBJ2-5; possible D gene TRBD2, 7 bases. Germline V gene sequence: CDR1 MNHNY, CDR2 SVGAGI (reference sequence). This CDR3 comprises 13 residues. V lost 7 bases, J lost 2 bases, and 11 bases lay in between. CDR3 sequence (DNA): TGTGCCAGCAAGGGGGGGGTACAAGAGACCCAGTACTTC. As protein: CASKGGVQETQYF.

The chain is built from TRBV28 and TRBJ2-3; 11 bases fit TRBD2. Looked up from germline, CDR1 is MDHEN and CDR2 is SYDVKM. This CDR3 is built from 14 residues. Losses at the gene ends were 5 bases for V and 9 bases for J; bases not matched to a gene: 7. This CDR3 reads CASSPGTSGNTQYF. CDR3 nucleotides: TGTGCCAGCAGTCCGGGGACTAGCGGCAACACGCAGTATTTT.

The V gene is TRBV2, the J gene TRBJ2-7, with 8 bases fitting TRBD2. The V and J ends lost 6 bases and 4 bases, in that order; junction bases with no gene match: 11. The CDR3 has 15 residues. Germline V lookup: CDR1 SNHLY, CDR2 FYNNEI. The CDR3 region has the DNA TGTGCCAGCAGCGGGGGGGTCAGGGGACTATACGAGCAGTACTTC. Protein product: CASSGGVRGLYEQYF. Together with reference TRBV2 and TRBJ2-7, the CDR3 gives the full variable domain: EPEVTQTPSHQVTQMGQEVILRCVPISNHLYFYWYRQILGQKVEFLVSFYNNEISEKSEIFDDQFSVERPDGSNFTLKIRSTKLEDSAMYFCASSGGVRGLYEQYFGPGTRLTVT.

V usage is TRBV6-5 and J usage is TRBJ1-5; perhaps TRBD1 as D (5 bases). V lost 10 bases, J lost 5 bases, and 15 bases lay in between. Germline V lookup: CDR1 MNHEY, CDR2 SVGAGI. There are 13 residues in the CDR3. In DNA, the CDR3 is TGTGCCACCTTAGGACGGGGGGATCAGCCCCAGCATTTT. Translated: CATLGRGDQPQHF.

V and J are TRBV5-8 and TRBJ2-3; D tentatively reads TRBD1 or TRBD2 (5 bases each). The CDR3 totals 17 residues. CDR1 is SGHTS and CDR2 is YDEGEE in the germline V gene. V lost 1 base and J 0 bases, leaving 15 bases between the germline ends. The CDR3 DNA is TGTGCCAGCAGCTTGCGAGGGGACGTTACTAGCACAGATACGCAGTATTTT. It is translated as CASSLRGDVTSTDTQYF.

The chain links TRBV27 to TRBJ2-2; 11 bases map to TRBD2. In germline, CDR1 is MNHEY, CDR2 SMNVEV (reference sequence). The CDR3 consists of 16 residues. V gave up 5 bases and J gave up 5 bases; unmatched junction bases: 7. The CDR3 DNA follows: TGTGCCAGCAGTGTACTAGCGGGGGACCATACCGGGGAGCTGTTTTTT. This encodes CASSVLAGDHTGELFF.

The chain has TRBV13 and TRBJ2-7; D gene unclear. The CDR3 totals 13 residues. The germline V gene has CDR1 PRHDT and CDR2 FYEKMQ (reference sequence). Trimming removed 5 bases at V and 0 bases at J, with 8 bases between. The CDR3 nucleotides read TGTGCCAGCAGCCCAGCTCTCTCCTACGAGCAGTACTTC. Protein sequence: CASSPALSYEQYF.

This clone was counted a few times. The chain employs TRBV18 and TRBJ1-1, with D possibly being TRBD1 (5 bases). Per germline, CDR1 KGHSH and CDR2 LQKENI. V lost 0 bases and J lost 5, with 13 bases in between. This CDR3 is built from 15 residues. The CDR3 coding sequence is TGTGCCAGCTCACCACCAGCGGGGGTTCAGACTGAAGCTTTCTTT. Translating it yields CASSPPAGVQTEAFF.

The rearrangement links TRBV11-2 to TRBJ2-7; weak D call: TRBD1 (5 bases). CDR1 SGHAT and CDR2 FQNNGV come from the germline V gene. With 0 bases removed from V and 5 bases from J, the gap between germline ends came to 8 bases. The CDR3 loop spans 13 amino acids. CDR3 DNA: TGTGCCAGCAGCTTAGAGAGGACACACGAGCAGTACTTC. This translates into CASSLERTHEQYF.

The rearrangement links TRBV6-6 to TRBJ1-2; D gene uncertain. The V gene's germline CDR1 is MNHNY and CDR2 SVGAGI (reference sequence). V lost 0 bases to trimming and J lost 5 bases, with 10 bases between them. The CDR3 loop spans 14 amino acids. CDR3 loop: CASSYSTRQYGYTF. CDR3 sequence (DNA): TGTGCCAGCAGTTACTCGACCCGCCAATATGGCTACACCTTC.

The genes are TRBV18 and TRBJ2-5; D perhaps matches TRBD2 (6 bases). This CDR3 is built from 15 residues. Per germline, CDR1 KGHSH and CDR2 LQKENI. V lost 3 bases and J lost 4, with 15 bases in between. The CDR3 reads CASSPDNGGRETQYF. The DNA for the CDR3 is TGTGCCAGCTCACCTGACAACGGGGGTCGAGAGACCCAGTACTTC.

The V gene is TRBV13, the J gene TRBJ2-7; the D gene is possibly TRBD2 (6 bases). The CDR3 runs to 14 residues. Trimming removed 4 bases from V and 2 bases from J, with 12 bases in between. Germline V lookup: CDR1 PRHDT, CDR2 FYEKMQ (reference sequence). The CDR3 sequence is CASSSRDWAYEQYF. CDR3 DNA sequence: TGTGCCAGCAGCTCCCGGGACTGGGCCTACGAGCAGTACTTC.

This chain joins TRBV11-2 and TRBJ1-1, with D unresolved. Germline V CDR1 and CDR2: SGHAT, FQNNGV. Trimming took 5 bases from V and 1 from J, leaving 8 bases between them. The length of the CDR3 is 13 residues. The CDR3 DNA reads as TGTGCCAGCAGCCAAACAGAGAACACTGAAGCTTTCTTT. It is translated as CASSQTENTEAFF.